This is a list of T cell receptor beta chains from one sample in a study of OX40 agonist ivuxolimab in advanced cancers. Libraries were prepared by immunoSEQ multiplex PCR; TCRdb keeps only in-frame clonotypes and omits some of them. The repertoire holds 74,000 or so clones, with more than 75% as singletons. Sequenced here: CD4+ or CD8+ T cells sorted from blood, sampled in a trial of the OX40 agonist ivuxolimab. The receptors originated from an adult with an advanced solid tumor such as melanoma, head and neck, liver or kidney cancer. Both conserved end residues are part of each CDR3.

TRBV28 CASSHPTGGETQYF
TRBV28 CASSSRFSQGMSEKLFF
TRBV2 CASRGSTDTQYF
TRBV10-3 CAITGAVGYGYTF
TRBV2 CASSEVLGVLTF
TRBV7-3 CASSSQMNTEAFF
TRBV7-2 CASSPRTSGGATYEQYF
TRBV6-1 CASRTGSTNEKLFF
TRBV5-4 CASSSVGRVDGELFF
TRBV10-1 CASRIGVWEQYF
TRBV10-3 CAVSGTGAYGYTF
TRBV5-6 CASSLVSGAYTEAFF
TRBV21-1 CASSNLETQYF
TRBV6-6 CASSYFESSYNEQFF
TRBV5-6 CASSLGRIKNIQYF
TRBV28 CASSAPGYEQYF
TRBV6-1 CASTLTRGSTGELFF
TRBV29-1 CSVDRGDGYTF
TRBV7-6 CASSFNRGGEQYF
TRBV5-1 CASSLAGTGGAREKLFF
TRBV5-1 CASSLAPEEYEQYF
TRBV5-1 CASSFGGPPDTQYF
TRBV2 CASSEERTFGELFF
TRBV7-9 CASSQRGTGANTEAFF
TRBV7-2 CASSLALQGAGYTF
TRBV7-9 CASSPTGNEKLFF
TRBV6-1 CASTRWGTGNSPLHF
TRBV5-1 CASSRVPGQAMNTEAFF
TRBV20-1 CSPGPEQFF
TRBV14 CASSQVRTGRETQYF
TRBV14 CASSRTDPYEQYF
TRBV30 CAWNPEGLETQYF
TRBV7-8 CASSRTDQVTEAFF
TRBV7-2 CASSLVGGSTDTQYF
TRBV20-1 CSAQGSEAFF
TRBV7-2 CASNAGSIYEQYF
TRBV10-3 CAIRPGQLQTQYF
TRBV5-5 CASSFSGSDTQYF
TRBV7-3 CASSPPGVETQYF
TRBV15 CATSREGRALTGEKLFF